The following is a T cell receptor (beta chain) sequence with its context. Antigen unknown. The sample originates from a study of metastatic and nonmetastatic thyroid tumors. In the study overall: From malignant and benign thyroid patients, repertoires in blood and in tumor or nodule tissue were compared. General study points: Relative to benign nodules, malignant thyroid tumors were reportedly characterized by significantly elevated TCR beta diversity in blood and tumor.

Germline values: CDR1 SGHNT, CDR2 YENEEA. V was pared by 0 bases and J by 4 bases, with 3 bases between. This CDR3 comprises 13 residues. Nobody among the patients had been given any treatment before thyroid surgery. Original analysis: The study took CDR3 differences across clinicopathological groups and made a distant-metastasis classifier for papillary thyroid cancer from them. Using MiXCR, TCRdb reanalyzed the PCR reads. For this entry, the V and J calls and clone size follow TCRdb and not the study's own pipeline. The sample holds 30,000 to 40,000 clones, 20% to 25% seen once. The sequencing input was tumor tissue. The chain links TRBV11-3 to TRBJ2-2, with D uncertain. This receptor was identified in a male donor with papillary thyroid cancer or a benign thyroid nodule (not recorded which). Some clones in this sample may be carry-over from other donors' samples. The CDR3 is CASSLDFTGELFF. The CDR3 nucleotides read TGTGCCAGCAGCTTAGATTTCACCGGGGAGCTGTTTTTT. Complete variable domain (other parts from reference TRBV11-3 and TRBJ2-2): EAGVVQSPRYKIIEKKQPVAFWCNPISGHNTLYWYLQNLGQGPELLIRYENEEAVDDSQLPKDRFSAERLKGVDSTLKIQPAELGDSAVYLCASSLDFTGELFFGEGSRLTVL.